What follows are 14 T cell receptor beta chains derived from one specimen sequenced in a study of blood T cell repertoires in COVID-19. TCRdb keeps only in-frame clones here, not all; method: immunoSEQ multiplex PCR. The sample gives over 80,000 clones, approximately 91% of which show up once; under 2% is in the top ten. The sequenced material came from peripheral blood. The receptors come from a human donor with active COVID-19. The donor label of this sample is uncertain.

The V call is TRBV27, the J call TRBJ1-4; D not resolved. Per germline, CDR1 MNHEY and CDR2 SMNVEV (reference sequence). With 8 bases removed from V and 10 bases from J, the gap between germline ends came to 20 bases. The CDR3 is made up of 14 amino acids. The CDR3 nucleotides read TGTGCCAGCCGTCAAACGGGCGGGTTTGGAAAACTGTTTTTT. Its translation is CASRQTGGFGKLFF.

The chain uses TRBV29-1 and TRBJ2-3, with 8 bases aligning to TRBD2. The CDR3 contains 12 residues. Germline CDR1 reads SQVTM; CDR2 reads ANQGSEA. V trimming: 8 bases; J trimming: 2 bases; junction bases outside the gene matches: 3. This chain's CDR3 is CSTGGATDTQYF. The CDR3 DNA reads as TGCAGCACCGGGGGGGCCACAGATACGCAGTATTTT.

The chain couples TRBV7-6 to TRBJ1-4, with TRBD1 identical over 9 bases. This CDR3 has 16 amino acids. Germline loops: CDR1 SGHVS, CDR2 FNYEAQ. V dropped 0 bases and J dropped 8; count of bases not matched to a gene: 7. The CDR3 sequence is CASSLALGQGGEKLFF. Written as DNA, the CDR3 is TGTGCCAGCAGCTTAGCGCTGGGACAGGGAGGCGAAAAACTGTTTTTT. Based on the CDR3 plus reference TRBV7-6 and TRBJ1-4, the full variable domain is GAGVSQSPRYKVTKRGQDVALRCDPISGHVSLYWYRQALGQGPEFLTYFNYEAQQDKSGLPNDRFSAERPEGSISTLTIQRTEQRDSAMYRCASSLALGQGGEKLFFGSGTQLSVL.

Notes on this clone: Other DNA sequences in the same sample also yield this CDR3. This sequence joins TRBV4-2 and TRBJ2-5; 9 nucleotides agree with TRBD2. Germline V gene data show CDR1 as LGHNA and CDR2 as YNFKEQ. There are 15 residues in the CDR3. The trim removed 0 bases at V and 5 bases at J, leaving 4 bases unmatched. CDR3 nucleotides: TGTGCCAGCAGCCAAGAGCGGGGGGGCCAGGAGACCCAGTACTTC. Translation: CASSQERGGQETQYF.

V is TRBV27 and J is TRBJ1-5; D unclear. V was cut by 3 bases and J by 2 bases, with 17 bases left in between. In germline, CDR1 is MNHEY, CDR2 SMNVEV (reference sequence). This CDR3 is built from 17 residues. The CDR3 loop is CASSFAGPAEGNQPQHF. The CDR3 bases are TGTGCCAGCAGTTTCGCCGGGCCCGCGGAGGGCAATCAGCCCCAGCATTTT.

The chain uses TRBV5-4 and TRBJ1-1; 7 positions match TRBD1. Germline CDR1 and CDR2: SGHNT and YYREEE (reference sequence). The CDR3 loop spans 13 amino acids. V dropped 3 bases and J dropped 4; count of bases not matched to a gene: 3. The CDR3 loop is CASSSRDSTEAFF. The CDR3 DNA sequence: TGTGCCAGCAGCTCCCGGGACAGCACTGAAGCTTTCTTT.

This chain uses TRBV19 with TRBJ2-2; TRBD2 matches at 9 bases. Germline CDR1 and CDR2: LNHDA and SQIVND (reference sequence). The trim removed 2 bases at V and 5 bases at J, leaving 3 bases unmatched. This CDR3 comprises 15 residues. The CDR3 protein is CASSILAGPTGELFF. In DNA form, the CDR3 reads TGTGCCAGTAGTATACTAGCGGGGCCAACCGGGGAGCTGTTTTTT.

V and J are TRBV6-2 or TRBV6-3 and TRBJ1-2, with 7 nucleotides matching TRBD1. The length of the CDR3 is 14 residues. Germline assignment: CDR1 MNHEY and CDR2 SVGEGT. V lost 2 bases and J lost 5; bases outside the gene matches: 5. CDR3 bases: TGTGCCAGCAGTTACGACAGGGCCCTATATGGCTACACCTTC. It yields the protein CASSYDRALYGYTF.

The V gene is TRBV10-3, the J gene TRBJ2-3; 7 positions match TRBD1. After removal of 6 bases from V and 2 bases from J, the junction contained 8 bases not matched to a gene. The CDR3 sequence is 15 residues long. The germline CDR1 and CDR2 sequences are ENHRY and SYGVKD. The CDR3 region is CAIRADRSPTDTQYF. The DNA of the CDR3 is TGTGCCATCAGGGCGGACAGGTCCCCCACAGATACGCAGTATTTT.

The sample holds a few counts of this clone. The V call is TRBV6-2 or TRBV6-3, the J call TRBJ2-7, with 7 bases fitting TRBD2. The V and J ends lost 6 bases and 0 bases, in that order; junction bases with no gene match: 8. This CDR3 is built from 15 residues. Germline loops: CDR1 MNHEY, CDR2 SVGEGT. The CDR3 DNA sequence: TGTGCCAGCAGCCCTCCTAGGGACTACTCCTACGAGCAGTACTTC. Protein sequence: CASSPPRDYSYEQYF.

The table lists this clone with a count of one. J is TRBJ2-5 and V is TRBV19; maybe TRBD2 (5 bases). The germline V and J ends were trimmed by 6 bases and 4 bases, with 9 bases remaining between them. Per the germline V gene, CDR1 is LNHDA and CDR2 is SQIVND (reference sequence). This CDR3 comprises 12 residues. DNA of the CDR3: TGTGCCAGTAGCACCGCGGGAGAGACCCAGTACTTC. It encodes CASSTAGETQYF.

This chain connects TRBV2 to TRBJ2-7; 7 nucleotides agree with TRBD2. Germline-derived CDR1 and CDR2 are SNHLY and FYNNEI. The CDR3 contains 16 residues. V was pared by 4 bases and J by 4 bases, with 13 bases of the junction left unmatched. CDR3 coding DNA: TGTGCCAGCAGTGCGTTGCGGGCTAGCGGCACTTACGAGCAGTACTTC. Protein product: CASSALRASGTYEQYF.

The chain links TRBV9 to TRBJ2-2; the match to TRBD2 covers 12 bases. Germline CDR1 is SGDLS and CDR2 is YYNGEE. V was clipped by 0 bases and J by 6 bases; unmatched bases: 6. This CDR3 comprises 17 residues. CDR3 amino acids: CASSVAPPSGGAGELFF. The CDR3 DNA follows: TGTGCCAGCAGCGTAGCTCCCCCTAGCGGGGGGGCCGGGGAGCTGTTTTTT.

V usage is TRBV7-9 and J usage is TRBJ2-7; TRBD2 matches at 9 bases. The V gene's germline CDR1 is SEHNR and CDR2 FQNEAQ (reference sequence). The CDR3 extends over 16 amino acids. V was pared by 1 base and J by 1 base, with 5 bases of the junction left unmatched. CDR3 sequence (DNA): TGTGCCAGCAGCTTAGTATGGGGACTAGCATCCTACGAGCAGTACTTC. Its translation: CASSLVWGLASYEQYF.